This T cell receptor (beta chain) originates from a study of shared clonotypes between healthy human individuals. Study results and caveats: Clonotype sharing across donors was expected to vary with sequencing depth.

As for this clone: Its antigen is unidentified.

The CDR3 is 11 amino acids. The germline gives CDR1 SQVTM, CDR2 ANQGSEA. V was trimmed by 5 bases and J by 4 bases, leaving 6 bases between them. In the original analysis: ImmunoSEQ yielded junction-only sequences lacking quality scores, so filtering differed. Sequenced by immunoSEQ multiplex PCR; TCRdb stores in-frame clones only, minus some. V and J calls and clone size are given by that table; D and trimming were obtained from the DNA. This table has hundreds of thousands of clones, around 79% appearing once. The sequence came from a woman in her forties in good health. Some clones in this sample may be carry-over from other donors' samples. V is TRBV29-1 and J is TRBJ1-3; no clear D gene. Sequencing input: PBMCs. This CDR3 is CSVLDGNTIYF. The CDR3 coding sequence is TGCAGCGTTCTGGACGGAAACACCATATATTTT.